These T cell receptor beta chains were read from a single sample in a study of early T cells in non-severe SARS-CoV-2 infection. TCRdb re-derived calls from the 5' RACE reads in MiXCR, one entry per CDR3 protein. The repertoire consists of some 66,000 distinct CDR3 sequences, with under 15% occurring once and the leading ten covering roughly 4%. The source material was whole blood. The source of these receptors is an adult who was a healthcare worker with PCR-confirmed SARS-CoV-2 infection or an uninfected control (not recorded which). The CDR3 runs from the conserved cysteine through the conserved F or W. The D gene is left open where the match is weak. Only some rows state a clone size, as once, few, many or a class for expanded clones.

>-|few|TRBV9|TRBJ2-4
CASSQGVDVAKNIQYF
TGTGCCAGCAGCCAAGGAGTTGACGTGGCCAAAAACATTCAGTACTTC
>-|-|TRBV6-6|TRBJ1-4
CASSDREKLFF
TGTGCCAGCAGCGACCGGGAAAAACTGTTTTTT
>-|many|TRBV6-5|TRBJ2-7
CASSYSWDLTSYEQYF
TGTGCCAGCAGTTACTCATGGGACCTAACCTCCTACGAGCAGTACTTC
>-|many|TRBV7-3|TRBJ1-4
CASSLSGMANEKLFF
TGTGCCAGCAGCTTATCAGGGATGGCTAATGAAAAACTGTTTTTT
>-|many|TRBV12-3/TRBV12-4|TRBJ2-1
CASSLLTYNEQFF
TGTGCCAGCAGTTTATTGACCTACAATGAGCAGTTCTTC
>-|many|TRBV7-9|TRBJ1-6
CASSNGQGTSPLHF
TGTGCCAGCAGCAATGGTCAGGGCACTTCACCCCTCCACTTT
>TRBD1|few|TRBV6-1|TRBJ1-1
CASRPGGAGDTEAFF
TGTGCCAGCAGACCAGGGGGCGCGGGGGACACTGAAGCTTTCTTT
>-|few|TRBV5-1|TRBJ1-1
CASSLGRLDTEAFF
TGCGCCAGCAGCTTGGGCAGGTTGGACACTGAAGCTTTCTTT
>-|-|TRBV5-5|TRBJ1-2
CASSRVSSTNYGYTF
TGTGCCAGCAGCCGAGTGAGTTCTACTAACTATGGCTACACCTTC
>-|-|TRBV29-1|TRBJ1-2
CSVGADNGYTF
TGCAGCGTTGGGGCAGATAATGGCTACACCTTC
>-|-|TRBV6-5|TRBJ2-3
CASNRGGVSGTDTQYF
TGTGCCAGCAACCGGGGAGGAGTGAGTGGCACAGATACGCAGTATTTT
>TRBD1|-|TRBV28|TRBJ2-7
CASSEDRGREQYF
TGTGCCAGCAGTGAGGACAGGGGGCGCGAGCAGTACTTC
>-|-|TRBV4-1|TRBJ2-1
CASSQDWSLGPGFF
TGCGCCAGCAGCCAAGATTGGAGTCTTGGGCCCGGGTTCTTC
>TRBD1|-|TRBV28|TRBJ2-7
CASSTLIGQGGVQYF
TGTGCCAGCAGCACCCTAATCGGACAGGGGGGCGTGCAGTACTTC
>-|many|TRBV10-3|TRBJ2-7
CAIRTELSSYEQYF
TGTGCCATCAGGACGGAACTGAGCTCCTACGAGCAGTACTTC
>-|-|TRBV9|TRBJ1-4
CASSQSSEFFEKLFF
TGTGCCAGCAGCCAATCGTCGGAGTTCTTTGAAAAACTGTTTTTT
>-|few|TRBV5-6|TRBJ1-5
CASSLMRQASSQPQHF
TGTGCCAGCAGCCTAATGAGACAGGCCTCATCTCAGCCCCAGCATTTT
>TRBD2|many|TRBV3-1|TRBJ2-3
CASSQGGLAGGLTQYF
TGTGCCAGCAGCCAAGGGGGACTAGCGGGGGGTCTTACGCAGTATTTT
>TRBD1|few|TRBV24-1|TRBJ2-3
CATSDTDRGSTDTQYF
TGTGCCACCAGTGATACCGACAGGGGCAGCACAGATACGCAGTATTTT
>-|once|TRBV6-5|TRBJ1-2
CASRPPSNYGYTF
TGTGCCAGCAGGCCCCCCAGCAACTATGGCTACACCTTC